This T cell receptor (beta chain) was documented in a study of CD8 T cells in ankylosing spondylitis. Study results and limitations: In ankylosing spondylitis patients, matched synovial fluid reportedly showed significant enrichment of disease-linked clones. There was a TCR beta motif, made of several highly homologous variants, that appeared characteristic of ankylosing spondylitis blood.

Preparation of TCR beta libraries was done by quantitative 5'-RACE with molecular barcodes. TCRdb re-called the 5' RACE reads with MiXCR, one entry per CDR3 protein. The data hold about 340,000 distinct CDR3 sequences, with over 12% observed a single time. Comment on this clonotype: Antigen: not known.

This CDR3 has 12 residues. Germline V CDR1 and CDR2: MNHEY, SVGAGI. V shed 2 bases and J shed 6 bases, with 8 bases lying between them. Sequencing was carried out using blood, either unsorted or a sorted T cell fraction (not recorded which). This chain connects TRBV6-5 to TRBJ2-7; D gene uncertain. The sequence was collected from a male donor with ankylosing spondylitis or in good health (not recorded which). CDR3 bases: TGTGCCAGCAGTTACGGGCTAGGCGAGCAGTACTTC. Translating gives CASSYGLGEQYF.